The 2 T cell receptor beta chains listed next were all sequenced from one sample in a study of beta chain features in type 1 diabetes. The whole isolated RNA underwent reverse transcription, so sequencing captured expressed TCRB transcripts. Clones were read by immunoSEQ multiplex PCR, and TCRdb kept only the in-frame ones, dropping some. This sample carries 90,000 to 110,000 clones, 40% of them seen once, and the ten largest clones take roughly 0.059%. Sequencing used stem cell memory CD4+ T cells from blood. The receptors shown here come from a woman aged 18 to 35 in good health.

The chain employs TRBV5-1 and TRBJ1-1, with a tentative D call TRBD1 (5 bases). The CDR3 is made up of 14 amino acids. The germline gives CDR1 SGHRS, CDR2 YFSETQ. V gave up 2 bases and J gave up 3 bases, with 11 bases separating them. Written as DNA, the CDR3 is TGCGCCAGCAGCTTTGGGGCCATGGACACTGAAGCTTTCTTT. Its translation: CASSFGAMDTEAFF.

In this sample, this clone turned up a few times. The chain has TRBV29-1 and TRBJ2-3, with 10 nucleotides matching TRBD2. The CDR3 loop spans 18 amino acids. The V segment lost 4 bases and the J segment 2 bases; nucleotides outside the gene matches: 15. Germline lookup yields CDR1 SQVTM and CDR2 ANQGSEA. DNA for the CDR3: TGCAGCGTTGGCGGGGTAGCGGGAGGCCGAACAAACACAGATACGCAGTATTTT. It codes for CSVGGVAGGRTNTDTQYF.